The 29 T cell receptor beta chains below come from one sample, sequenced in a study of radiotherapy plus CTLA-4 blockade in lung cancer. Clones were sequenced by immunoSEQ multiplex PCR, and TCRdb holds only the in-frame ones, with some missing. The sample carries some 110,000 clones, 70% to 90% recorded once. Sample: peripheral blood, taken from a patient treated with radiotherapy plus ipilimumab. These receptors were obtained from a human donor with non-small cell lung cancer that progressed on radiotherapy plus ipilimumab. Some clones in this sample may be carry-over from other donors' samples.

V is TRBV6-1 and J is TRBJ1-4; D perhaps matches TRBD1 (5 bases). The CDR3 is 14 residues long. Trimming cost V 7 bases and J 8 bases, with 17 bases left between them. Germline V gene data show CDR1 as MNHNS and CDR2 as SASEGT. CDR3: CASTWGSSREKLFF. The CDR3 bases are TGTGCCAGCACCTGGGGGAGCTCCAGGGAAAAACTGTTTTTT.

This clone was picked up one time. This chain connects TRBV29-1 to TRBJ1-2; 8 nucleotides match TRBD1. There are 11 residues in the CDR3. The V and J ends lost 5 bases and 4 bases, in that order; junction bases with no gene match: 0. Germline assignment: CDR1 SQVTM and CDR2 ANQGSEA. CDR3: CSVQGAYGYTF. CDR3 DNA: TGCAGCGTTCAGGGGGCCTATGGCTACACCTTC.

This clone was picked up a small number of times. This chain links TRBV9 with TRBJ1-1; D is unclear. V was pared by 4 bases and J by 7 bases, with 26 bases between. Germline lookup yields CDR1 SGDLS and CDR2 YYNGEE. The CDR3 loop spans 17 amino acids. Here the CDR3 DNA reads TGTGCCAGCAGCCCTCGCGATCGGGTGGCGCTCCGGGTTGAAGCTTTCTTT. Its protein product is CASSPRDRVALRVEAFF. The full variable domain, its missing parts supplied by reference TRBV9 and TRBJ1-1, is DSGVTQTPKHLITATGQRVTLRCSPRSGDLSVYWYQQSLDQGLQFLIQYYNGEERAKGNILERFSAQQFPDLHSELNLSSLELGDSALYFCASSPRDRVALRVEAFFGQGTRLTVV.

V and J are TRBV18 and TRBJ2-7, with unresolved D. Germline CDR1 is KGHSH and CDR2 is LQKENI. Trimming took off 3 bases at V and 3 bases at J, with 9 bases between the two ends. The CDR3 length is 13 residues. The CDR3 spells CASSPQDLYEQYF. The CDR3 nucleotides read TGTGCCAGCTCACCTCAGGACCTCTACGAGCAGTACTTC. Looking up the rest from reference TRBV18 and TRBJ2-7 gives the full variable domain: NAGVMQNPRHLVRRRGQEARLRCSPMKGHSHVYWYRQLPEEGLKFMVYLQKENIIDESGMPKERFSAEFPKEGPSILRIQQVVRGDSAAYFCASSPQDLYEQYFGPGTRLTVT.

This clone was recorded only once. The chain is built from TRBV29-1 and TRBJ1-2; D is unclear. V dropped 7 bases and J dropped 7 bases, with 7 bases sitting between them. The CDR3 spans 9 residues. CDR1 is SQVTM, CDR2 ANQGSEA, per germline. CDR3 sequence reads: CSAEGGYTF. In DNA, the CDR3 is TGCAGCGCCGAGGGTGGCTACACCTTC. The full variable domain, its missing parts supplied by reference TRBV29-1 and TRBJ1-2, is SAVISQKPSRDICQRGTSLTIQCQVDSQVTMMFWYRQQPGQSLTLIATANQGSEATYESGFVIDKFPISRPNLTFSTLTVSNMSPEDSSIYLCSAEGGYTFGSGTRLTVV.

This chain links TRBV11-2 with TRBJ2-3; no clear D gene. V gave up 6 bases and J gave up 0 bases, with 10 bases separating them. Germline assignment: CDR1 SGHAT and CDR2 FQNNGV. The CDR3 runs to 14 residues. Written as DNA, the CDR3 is TGTGCCAGCAGTCCGACCCGGAGCACAGATACGCAGTATTTT. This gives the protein CASSPTRSTDTQYF.

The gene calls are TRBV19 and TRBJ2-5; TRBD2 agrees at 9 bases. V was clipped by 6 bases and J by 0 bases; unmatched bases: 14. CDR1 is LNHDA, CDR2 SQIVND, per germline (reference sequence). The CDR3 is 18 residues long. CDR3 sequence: CASSREFQAGGHQETQYF. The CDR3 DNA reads TGTGCCAGTAGCCGAGAATTTCAAGCGGGGGGCCACCAAGAGACCCAGTACTTC. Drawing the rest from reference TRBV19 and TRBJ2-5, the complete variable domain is DGGITQSPKYLFRKEGQNVTLSCEQNLNHDAMYWYRQDPGQGLRLIYYSQIVNDFQKGDIAEGYSVSREKKESFPLTVTSAQKNPTAFYLCASSREFQAGGHQETQYFGPGTRLLVL.

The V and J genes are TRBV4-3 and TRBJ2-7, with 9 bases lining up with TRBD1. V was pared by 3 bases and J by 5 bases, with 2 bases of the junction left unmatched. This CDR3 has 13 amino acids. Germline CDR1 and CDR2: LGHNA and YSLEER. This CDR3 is CASSHRTGDEQYF. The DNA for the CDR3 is TGCGCCAGCAGCCATCGGACAGGGGACGAGCAGTACTTC.

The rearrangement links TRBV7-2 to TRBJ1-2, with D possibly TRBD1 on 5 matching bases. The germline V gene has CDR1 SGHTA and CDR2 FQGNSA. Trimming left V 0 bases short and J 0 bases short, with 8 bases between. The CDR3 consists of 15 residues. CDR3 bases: TGTGCCAGCAGCTTAGCGTGGGGGTCTAACTATGGCTACACCTTC. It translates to CASSLAWGSNYGYTF.

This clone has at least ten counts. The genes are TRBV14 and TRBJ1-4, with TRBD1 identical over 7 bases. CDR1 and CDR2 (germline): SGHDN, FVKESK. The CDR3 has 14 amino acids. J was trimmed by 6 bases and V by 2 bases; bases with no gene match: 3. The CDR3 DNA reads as TGTGCCAGCAGCCAACAGGGGGTTTATGAAAAACTGTTTTTT. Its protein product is CASSQQGVYEKLFF.

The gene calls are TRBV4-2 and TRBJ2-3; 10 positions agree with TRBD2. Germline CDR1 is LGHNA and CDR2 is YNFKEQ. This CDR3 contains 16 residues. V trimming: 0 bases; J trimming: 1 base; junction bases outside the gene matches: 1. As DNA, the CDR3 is TGTGCCAGCAGCCAAGATCTAGCGGGGGGCACAGATACGCAGTATTTT. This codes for CASSQDLAGGTDTQYF.

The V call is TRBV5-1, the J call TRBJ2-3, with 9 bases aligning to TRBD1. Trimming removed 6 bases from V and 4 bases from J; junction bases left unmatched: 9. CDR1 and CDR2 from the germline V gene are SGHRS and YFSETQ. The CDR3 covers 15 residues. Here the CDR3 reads CASTGGTGWADTQYF. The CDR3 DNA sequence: TGCGCCAGCACCGGAGGGACAGGGTGGGCAGATACGCAGTATTTT.

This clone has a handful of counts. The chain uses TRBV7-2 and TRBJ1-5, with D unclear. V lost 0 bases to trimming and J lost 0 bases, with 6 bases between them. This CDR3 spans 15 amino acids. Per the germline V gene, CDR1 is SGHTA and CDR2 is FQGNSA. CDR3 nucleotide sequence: TGTGCCAGCAGCTTAGCGGGCGGTAGCAATCAGCCCCAGCATTTT. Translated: CASSLAGGSNQPQHF.

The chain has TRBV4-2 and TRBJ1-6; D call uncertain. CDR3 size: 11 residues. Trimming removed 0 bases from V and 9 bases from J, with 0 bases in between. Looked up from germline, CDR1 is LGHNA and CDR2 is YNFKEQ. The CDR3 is CASSQDSPLHF. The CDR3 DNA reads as TGTGCCAGCAGCCAAGATTCACCCCTCCACTTT.

The CDR3 loop is CATRQSPGGFINEQFF. The CDR3 nucleotides read TGTGCCACCAGACAATCGCCAGGGGGCTTTATCAATGAGCAGTTCTTC. V and J are TRBV15 and TRBJ2-1; 8 nucleotides agree with TRBD1. In germline, CDR1 is LNHNV, CDR2 YYDKDF (reference sequence). The CDR3 has 16 residues. V gave up 6 bases and J gave up 6 bases; unmatched junction bases: 13.

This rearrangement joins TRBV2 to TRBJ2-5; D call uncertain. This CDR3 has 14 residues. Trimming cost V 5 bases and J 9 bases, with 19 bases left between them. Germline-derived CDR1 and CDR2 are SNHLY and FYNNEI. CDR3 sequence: CASSLTALESAQYF. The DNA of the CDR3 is TGTGCCAGCAGTCTGACTGCCCTGGAGAGCGCCCAGTACTTC. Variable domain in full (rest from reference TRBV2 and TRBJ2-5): EPEVTQTPSHQVTQMGQEVILRCVPISNHLYFYWYRQILGQKVEFLVSFYNNEISEKSEIFDDQFSVERPDGSNFTLKIRSTKLEDSAMYFCASSLTALESAQYFGPGTRLLVL.

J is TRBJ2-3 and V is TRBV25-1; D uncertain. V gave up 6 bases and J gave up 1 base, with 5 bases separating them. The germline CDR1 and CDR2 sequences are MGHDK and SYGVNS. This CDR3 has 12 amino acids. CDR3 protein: CASSPGTDTQYF. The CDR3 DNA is TGTGCCAGCAGCCCCGGCACAGATACGCAGTATTTT.

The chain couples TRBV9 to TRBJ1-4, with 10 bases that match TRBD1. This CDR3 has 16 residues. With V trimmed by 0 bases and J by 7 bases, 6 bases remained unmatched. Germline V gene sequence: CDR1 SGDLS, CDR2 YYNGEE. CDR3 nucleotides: TGTGCCAGCAGCGTAGAACCGACAGGGGGCGGTGAAAAACTGTTTTTT. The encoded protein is CASSVEPTGGGEKLFF.

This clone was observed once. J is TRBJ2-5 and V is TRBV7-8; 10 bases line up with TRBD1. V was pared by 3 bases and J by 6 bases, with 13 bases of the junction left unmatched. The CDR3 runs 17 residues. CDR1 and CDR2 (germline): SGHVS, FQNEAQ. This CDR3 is CASSFTMPGQGKQTQYF. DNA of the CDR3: TGTGCCAGCAGCTTCACAATGCCGGGACAGGGGAAACAGACCCAGTACTTC. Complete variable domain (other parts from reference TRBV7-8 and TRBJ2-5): GAGVSQSPRYKVAKRGQDVALRCDPISGHVSLFWYQQALGQGPEFLTYFQNEAQLDKSGLPSDRFFAERPEGSVSTLKIQRTQQEDSAVYLCASSFTMPGQGKQTQYFGPGTRLLVL.

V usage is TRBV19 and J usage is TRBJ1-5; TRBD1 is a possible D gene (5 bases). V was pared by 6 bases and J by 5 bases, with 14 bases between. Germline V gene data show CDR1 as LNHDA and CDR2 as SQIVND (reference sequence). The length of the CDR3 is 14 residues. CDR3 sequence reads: CASSPTGDYQPQHF. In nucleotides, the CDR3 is TGTGCCAGTAGCCCCACAGGTGACTATCAGCCCCAGCATTTT.

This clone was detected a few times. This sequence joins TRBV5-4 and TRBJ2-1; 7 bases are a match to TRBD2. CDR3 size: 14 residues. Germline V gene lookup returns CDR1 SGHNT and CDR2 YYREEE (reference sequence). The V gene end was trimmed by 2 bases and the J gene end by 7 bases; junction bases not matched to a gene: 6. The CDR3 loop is CASSFRLASNEQFF. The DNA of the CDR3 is TGTGCCAGCAGCTTCAGACTAGCTTCGAATGAGCAGTTCTTC.

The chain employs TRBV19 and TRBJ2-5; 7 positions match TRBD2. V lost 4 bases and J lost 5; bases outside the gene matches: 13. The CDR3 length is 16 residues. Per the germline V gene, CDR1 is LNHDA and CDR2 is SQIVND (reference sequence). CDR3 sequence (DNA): TGTGCCAGTAGTAGGGGTTGGGAGCGGGGTTCCGAGACCCAGTACTTC. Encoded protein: CASSRGWERGSETQYF.

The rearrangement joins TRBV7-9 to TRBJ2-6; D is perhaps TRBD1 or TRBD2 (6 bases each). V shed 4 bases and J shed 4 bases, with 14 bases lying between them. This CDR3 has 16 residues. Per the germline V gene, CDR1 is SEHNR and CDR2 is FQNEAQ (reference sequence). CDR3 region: CASSSIRGGGANVLTF. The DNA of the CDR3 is TGTGCCAGCAGCTCCATCAGGGGAGGAGGGGCCAACGTCCTGACTTTC.

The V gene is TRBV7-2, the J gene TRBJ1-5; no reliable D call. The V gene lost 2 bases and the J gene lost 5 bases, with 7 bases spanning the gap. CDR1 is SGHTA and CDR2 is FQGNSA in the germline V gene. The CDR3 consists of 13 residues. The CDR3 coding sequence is TGTGCCAGCAGCTTATCCCATGATCAGCCCCAGCATTTT. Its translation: CASSLSHDQPQHF.

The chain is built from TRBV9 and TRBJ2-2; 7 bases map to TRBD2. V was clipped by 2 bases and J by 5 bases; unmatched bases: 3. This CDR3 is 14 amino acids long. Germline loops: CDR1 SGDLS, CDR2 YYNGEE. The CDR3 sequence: CASSVAGATGELFF. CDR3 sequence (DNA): TGTGCCAGCAGCGTCGCGGGAGCGACCGGGGAGCTGTTTTTT.

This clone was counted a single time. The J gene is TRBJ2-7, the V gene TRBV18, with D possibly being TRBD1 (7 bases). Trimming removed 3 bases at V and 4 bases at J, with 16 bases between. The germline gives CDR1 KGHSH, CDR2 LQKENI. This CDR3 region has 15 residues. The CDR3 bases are TGTGCCAGCTCACCCTACAGCGCGGGACAGTACGAGCAGTACTTC. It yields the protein CASSPYSAGQYEQYF.

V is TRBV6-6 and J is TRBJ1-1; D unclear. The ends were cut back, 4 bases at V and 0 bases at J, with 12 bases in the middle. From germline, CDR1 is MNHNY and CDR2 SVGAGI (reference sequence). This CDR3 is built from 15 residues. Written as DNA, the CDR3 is TGTGCCAGCAGTTTTGAGACGGGGTTGAACACTGAAGCTTTCTTT. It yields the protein CASSFETGLNTEAFF.

The CDR3 nucleotides are TGCGCCAGCAGCCTCGGTACTAGCTACCAAGAGACCCAGTACTTC. Translation gives CASSLGTSYQETQYF. This sequence joins TRBV4-3 and TRBJ2-5; a weak D match, TRBD2 (6 bases). The V end was cut by 4 bases, the J end by 0 bases, with 12 bases between. There are 15 residues in the CDR3. Germline V gene data show CDR1 as LGHNA and CDR2 as YSLEER.

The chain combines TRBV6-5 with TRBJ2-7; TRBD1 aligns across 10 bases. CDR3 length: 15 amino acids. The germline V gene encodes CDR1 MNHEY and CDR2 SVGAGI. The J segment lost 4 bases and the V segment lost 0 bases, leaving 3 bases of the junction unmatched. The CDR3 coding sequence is TGTGCCAGCAGTTACTCGAGGGACAGGGGTTACGAGCAGTACTTC. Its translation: CASSYSRDRGYEQYF.